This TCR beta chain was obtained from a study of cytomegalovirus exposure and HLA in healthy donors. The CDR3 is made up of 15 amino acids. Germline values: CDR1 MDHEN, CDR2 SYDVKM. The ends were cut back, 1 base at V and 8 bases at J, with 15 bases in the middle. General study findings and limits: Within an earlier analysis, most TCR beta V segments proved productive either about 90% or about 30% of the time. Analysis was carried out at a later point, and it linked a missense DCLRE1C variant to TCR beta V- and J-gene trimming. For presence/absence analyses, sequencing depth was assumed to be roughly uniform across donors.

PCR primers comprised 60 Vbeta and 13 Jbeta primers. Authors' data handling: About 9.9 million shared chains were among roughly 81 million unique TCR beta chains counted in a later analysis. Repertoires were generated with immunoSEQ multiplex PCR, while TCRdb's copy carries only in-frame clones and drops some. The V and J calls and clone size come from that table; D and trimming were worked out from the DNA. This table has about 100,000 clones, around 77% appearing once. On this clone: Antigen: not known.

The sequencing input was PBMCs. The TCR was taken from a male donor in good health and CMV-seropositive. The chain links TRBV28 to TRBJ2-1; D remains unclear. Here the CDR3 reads CASSLSARGEDEQFF. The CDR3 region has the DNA TGTGCCAGCAGTTTATCGGCTAGAGGAGAAGATGAGCAGTTCTTC.